One sample yielded the 8 T cell receptor beta chains listed below, sequenced in a study of T-cell memory formation after mild COVID-19. TCRdb fed the 5' RACE reads into MiXCR, producing one record per CDR3 protein. The sample lists 140,000 or so distinct CDR3 sequences, 15% to 20% seen once, with approximately 2.4% in the top ten. Sequenced material: PBMCs or a T cell subset sorted from them (not recorded which). The receptor source for this set is an adult woman who had mild COVID-19 (a few samples of this study predate the infection). Cell type and time point are not known.

The rearrangement uses TRBV4-1 and TRBJ2-2; D is uncertain. The CDR3 has 15 residues. Trimming took off 1 base at V and 3 bases at J, with 9 bases between the two ends. Germline V gene lookup returns CDR1 MGHRA and CDR2 YSYEKL. For the CDR3, the DNA is TGCGCCAGCAGCCAAGGATCCCACGACACCGGGGAGCTGTTTTTT. Amino acids: CASSQGSHDTGELFF.

This clonotype was counted only a few times. In DNA form, the CDR3 reads TGCGCCAGCAGCTTACGCGGGGCTAGCGGGGGCCTTAGCACAGATACGCAGTATTTT. Translated: CASSLRGASGGLSTDTQYF. The chain employs TRBV5-1 and TRBJ2-3; 10 bases line up with TRBD2. Trimming removed 2 bases from V and 0 bases from J; junction bases left unmatched: 12. The CDR3 runs to 19 residues. Germline lookup yields CDR1 SGHRS and CDR2 YFSETQ.

The V gene is TRBV29-1, the J gene TRBJ2-3; 7 bases line up with TRBD1. The length of the CDR3 is 11 residues. Germline V lookup: CDR1 SQVTM, CDR2 ANQGSEA. The ends lost 7 bases at V and 14 bases at J; junction bases unmatched: 12. DNA of the CDR3: TGCAGCGCCCGGCCGGGACAGTTGACGTATTTT. Its translation is CSARPGQLTYF.

This chain joins TRBV5-6 and TRBJ1-4; 8 bases agree with TRBD1. Looked up from germline, CDR1 is SGHDT and CDR2 is YYEEEE. CDR3 length: 15 amino acids. V lost 4 bases to trimming and J lost 2 bases; unmatched junction nucleotides: 4. CDR3 sequence (DNA): TGTGCCAGCAGCATTCAGGGGGCCACTAATGAAAAACTGTTTTTT. Its translation is CASSIQGATNEKLFF.

In this sample, this clonotype turned up a few times. J is TRBJ2-3 and V is TRBV10-3; possibly TRBD2 for D (6 bases). The CDR3 totals 15 residues. Germline assignment: CDR1 ENHRY and CDR2 SYGVKD. Trimming removed 7 bases from V and 3 bases from J, with 17 bases in between. CDR3 bases: TGTGCCATCATGCCGATCGGCGGGGCAACAGATACGCAGTATTTT. This translates into CAIMPIGGATDTQYF.

This clonotype has a handful of counts. The V and J genes are TRBV11-2 and TRBJ1-1; D is undetermined. Per germline, CDR1 SGHAT and CDR2 FQNNGV. V was cut by 5 bases and J by 8 bases, with 15 bases left in between. CDR3 length: 13 residues. The CDR3 loop reads CASSPLTGSEAFF. CDR3 nucleotides: TGTGCCAGCAGCCCCCTTACCGGGTCCGAAGCTTTCTTT.

The chain links TRBV4-2 to TRBJ1-1, with D possibly being TRBD1 (5 bases). Germline CDR1 and CDR2: LGHNA and YNFKEQ. CDR3 length: 15 residues. V lost 1 base and J lost 3, with 12 bases in between. The CDR3 loop reads CASSQAPGGDTEAFF. The CDR3 DNA follows: TGTGCCAGCAGCCAAGCCCCGGGGGGTGACACTGAAGCTTTCTTT.

This chain uses TRBV7-9 with TRBJ2-5; D is possibly TRBD1 (6 bases). V lost 5 bases and J 0 bases, leaving 13 bases between the germline ends. The germline V gene has CDR1 SEHNR and CDR2 FQNEAQ (reference sequence). The length of the CDR3 is 15 residues. The DNA for the CDR3 is TGTGCCAGCAGCATTACAGGGACCTACCAAGAGACCCAGTACTTC. Translation: CASSITGTYQETQYF.